This T cell receptor beta chain was identified during a study of blood T cell repertoires in COVID-19. Across the whole study: PBMCs, B-cell-depleted T cells, or T cells provided the cDNA or gDNA that made up the material.

The table came from immunoSEQ multiplex PCR; TCRdb's copy has only in-frame clones and leaves some out. The table has roughly 500,000 clones, approximately 85% seen once. CDR1 is MDHEN and CDR2 is SYDVKM in the germline V gene. This CDR3 spans 16 amino acids. The junction had 7 bases not matched to a gene; V was cut back by 4 bases and J by 2 bases. The source is a human donor in a cohort sampled during active COVID-19. The material sequenced was peripheral blood. V and J are TRBV28 and TRBJ1-2; 10 nucleotides align to TRBD1. The CDR3: CASSSIRDRGNYGYTF. As DNA, the CDR3 is TGTGCCAGCAGTTCCATCCGGGACAGGGGAAACTATGGCTACACCTTC.